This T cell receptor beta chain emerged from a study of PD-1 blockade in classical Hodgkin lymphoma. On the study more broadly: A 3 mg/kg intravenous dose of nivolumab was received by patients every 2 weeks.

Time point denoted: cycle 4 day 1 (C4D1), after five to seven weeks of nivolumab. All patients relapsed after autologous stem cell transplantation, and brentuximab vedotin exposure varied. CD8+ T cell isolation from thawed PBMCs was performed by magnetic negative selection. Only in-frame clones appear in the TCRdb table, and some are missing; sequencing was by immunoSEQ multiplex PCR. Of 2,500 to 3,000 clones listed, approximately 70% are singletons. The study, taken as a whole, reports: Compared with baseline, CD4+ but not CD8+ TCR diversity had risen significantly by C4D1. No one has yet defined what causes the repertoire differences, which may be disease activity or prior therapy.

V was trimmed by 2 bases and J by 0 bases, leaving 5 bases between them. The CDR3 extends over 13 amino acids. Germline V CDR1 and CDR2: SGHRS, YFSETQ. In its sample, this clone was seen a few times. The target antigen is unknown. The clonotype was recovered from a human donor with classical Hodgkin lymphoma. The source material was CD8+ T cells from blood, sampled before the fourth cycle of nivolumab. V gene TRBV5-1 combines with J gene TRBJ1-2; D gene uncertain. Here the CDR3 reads CASSFGANYGYTF. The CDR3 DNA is TGCGCCAGCAGCTTCGGAGCTAACTATGGCTACACCTTC.